This T cell receptor beta chain derives from a study of cytomegalovirus exposure and HLA in healthy donors. Study-level findings and limits: A later look showed TCR association rates differing by HLA locus, highest for DRB1 and lowest for HLA-C. The majority of CMV-associated TCR beta chains were reported as apparently HLA-restricted in a later analysis.

This CDR3 spans 14 amino acids. Per the germline V gene, CDR1 is SQVTM and CDR2 is ANQGSEA. The ends lost 0 bases at V and 4 bases at J; junction bases unmatched: 5. A word on this clone: Its antigen remains unidentified.

In the PCR, 60 Vbeta and 13 Jbeta primers were used. Assay: immunoSEQ multiplex PCR; the TCRdb copy retains only in-frame clones and omits some. The sample has about 59,000 clones, approximately 75% seen once. This receptor was obtained from a man younger than 40 in good health and CMV-seropositive. Sequencing input: PBMCs. The J gene is TRBJ2-7, the V gene TRBV29-1; 8 bases align to TRBD1. CDR3: CSVEEGQGAYEQYF. The CDR3 coding sequence is TGCAGCGTTGAAGAGGGGCAGGGGGCTTACGAGCAGTACTTC.